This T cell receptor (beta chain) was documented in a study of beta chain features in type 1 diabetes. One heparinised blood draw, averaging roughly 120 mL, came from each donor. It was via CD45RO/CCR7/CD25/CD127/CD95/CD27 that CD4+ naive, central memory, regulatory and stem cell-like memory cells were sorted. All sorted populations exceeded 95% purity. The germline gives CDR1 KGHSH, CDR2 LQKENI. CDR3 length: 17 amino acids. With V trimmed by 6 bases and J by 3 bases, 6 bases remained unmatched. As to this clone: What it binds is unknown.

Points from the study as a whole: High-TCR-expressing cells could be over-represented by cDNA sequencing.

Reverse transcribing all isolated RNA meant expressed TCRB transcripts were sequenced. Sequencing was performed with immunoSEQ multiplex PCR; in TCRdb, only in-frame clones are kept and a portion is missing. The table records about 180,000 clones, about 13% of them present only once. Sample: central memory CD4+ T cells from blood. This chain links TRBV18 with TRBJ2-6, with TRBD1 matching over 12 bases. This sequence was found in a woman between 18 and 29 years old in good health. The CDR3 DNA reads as TGTGCCAGCTCCCCCGGGACAGGGGGCTTTGGGGCCAACGTCCTGACTTTC. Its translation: CASSPGTGGFGANVLTF. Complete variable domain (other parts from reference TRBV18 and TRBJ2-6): NAGVMQNPRHLVRRRGQEARLRCSPMKGHSHVYWYRQLPEEGLKFMVYLQKENIIDESGMPKERFSAEFPKEGPSILRIQQVVRGDSAAYFCASSPGTGGFGANVLTFGAGSRLTVL.